This TCR beta chain was identified in a study of blood T cell repertoires in COVID-19. The CDR3 is 13 residues long. V was shortened by 1 base and J by 4 bases, with 5 bases between the two germline ends. Germline CDR1 is LGHDT and CDR2 is YNNKEL (reference sequence). TCRdb's table, derived via immunoSEQ multiplex PCR, lists solely in-frame clones and lacks some. Here the sample spans around 260,000 clones, 85% to 90% being singletons. Sequenced sample: peripheral blood. This receptor was obtained from a man aged 25 to 45 with acute or convalescent COVID-19. The chain combines TRBV3-1 (or the pseudogene TRBV3-2) with TRBJ1-5, with unresolved D. The DNA of the CDR3 is TGTGCCAGCAGCCAAGCAGTGAATCAGCCCCAGCATTTT. Translated, it gives CASSQAVNQPQHF.